The next 8 T cell receptor beta chains were all read from a single sample in a study of blood T cell repertoires in COVID-19. Repertoires were generated with immunoSEQ multiplex PCR, while TCRdb's copy carries only in-frame clones and drops some. The table lists 300,000 or so clones, around four fifths of them singletons. The sample comprised peripheral blood. The receptors were gathered from a woman between 50 and 59 years old with acute or convalescent COVID-19.

The V gene is TRBV9, the J gene TRBJ1-4, with D perhaps TRBD1 (5 bases). V dropped 4 bases and J dropped 0 bases, with 7 bases sitting between them. Per the germline V gene, CDR1 is SGDLS and CDR2 is YYNGEE. The CDR3 runs to 14 residues. Written as DNA, the CDR3 is TGTGCCAGCAGCCAGACAGCAACTAATGAAAAACTGTTTTTT. Translating it yields CASSQTATNEKLFF. Together with reference TRBV9 and TRBJ1-4, the CDR3 gives the full variable domain: DSGVTQTPKHLITATGQRVTLRCSPRSGDLSVYWYQQSLDQGLQFLIQYYNGEERAKGNILERFSAQQFPDLHSELNLSSLELGDSALYFCASSQTATNEKLFFGSGTQLSVL.

The chain employs TRBV6-5 and TRBJ1-5, with 11 nucleotides matching TRBD1. The ends lost 5 bases at V and 7 bases at J; junction bases unmatched: 4. CDR1 and CDR2 (germline): MNHEY, SVGAGI. The length of the CDR3 is 14 residues. The CDR3, as DNA: TGTGCCAGCAGTAGGGGACAGGGGGAACAGCCCCAGCATTTT. This sequence encodes CASSRGQGEQPQHF.

V is TRBV2 and J is TRBJ2-7, with D maybe TRBD2 (5 bases). Between the trimmed V and J ends, which lost 4 bases and 6 bases, there was a span of 10 bases. The CDR3 is made up of 12 amino acids. Germline V gene data show CDR1 as SNHLY and CDR2 as FYNNEI. The CDR3 nucleotides read TGTGCCAGCAGTGTAACTAGGGCCGAGCAGTACTTC. It yields the protein CASSVTRAEQYF.

The CDR3 region is CASSEAARQFSYNSPLHF. CDR3 bases: TGTGCCAGCAGTGAAGCCGCACGACAGTTCTCCTATAATTCACCCCTCCACTTT. This chain connects TRBV6-1 to TRBJ1-6; a weak D match, TRBD1 (5 bases). The V end lost 0 bases, the J end lost 0 bases, and 12 bases lay between the germline ends. Germline CDR1 is MNHNS and CDR2 is SASEGT. This CDR3 has 18 residues.

The chain is built from TRBV30 and TRBJ2-3; 16 bases fit TRBD2. This CDR3 comprises 17 residues. Per germline, CDR1 GTSNPN and CDR2 SVGIG (reference sequence). Unmatched junction bases numbered 8, after V lost 2 bases and J lost 6 bases. CDR3 in amino acids: CAWSSQGLAGGPDTQYF. As DNA, the CDR3 is TGTGCCTGGAGTTCCCAGGGACTAGCGGGAGGGCCGGATACGCAGTATTTT.

This clone was seen a single time. The CDR3 bases are TGTGCCAGCAGCCCCCGGGGAACCTACGAGCAGTACTTC. Residues: CASSPRGTYEQYF. This chain connects TRBV7-6 to TRBJ2-7; D possibly corresponds to TRBD2 (5 bases). The CDR3 loop spans 13 amino acids. Trimming took 5 bases from V and 2 from J, leaving 10 bases between them. Per the germline V gene, CDR1 is SGHVS and CDR2 is FNYEAQ.

The V gene is TRBV28, the J gene TRBJ1-1; D remains ambiguous. The CDR3 is made up of 14 amino acids. Germline values: CDR1 MDHEN, CDR2 SYDVKM. Trimming removed 3 bases from V and 0 bases from J, with 8 bases in between. The CDR3 DNA follows: TGTGCCAGCAGTTTGGTACAGCTGAACACTGAAGCTTTCTTT. Amino acids: CASSLVQLNTEAFF.

The chain employs TRBV2 and TRBJ2-5; 11 nucleotides align to TRBD2. The germline gives CDR1 SNHLY, CDR2 FYNNEI. This CDR3 is 15 amino acids long. V trimming: 6 bases; J trimming: 3 bases; junction bases outside the gene matches: 6. As DNA, the CDR3 is TGTGCCAGCAGGCCTCAGACTAGCGGGGAAGAGACCCAGTACTTC. Translated, it gives CASRPQTSGEETQYF.